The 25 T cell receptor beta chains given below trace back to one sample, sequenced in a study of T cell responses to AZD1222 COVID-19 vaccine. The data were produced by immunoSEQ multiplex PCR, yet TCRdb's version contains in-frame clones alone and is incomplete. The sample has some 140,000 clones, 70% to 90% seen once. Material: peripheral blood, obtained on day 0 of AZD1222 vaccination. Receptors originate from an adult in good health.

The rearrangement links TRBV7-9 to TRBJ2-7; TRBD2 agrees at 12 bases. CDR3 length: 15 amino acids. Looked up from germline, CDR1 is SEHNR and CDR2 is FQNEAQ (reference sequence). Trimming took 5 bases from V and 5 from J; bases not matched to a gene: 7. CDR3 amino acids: CASSPRTSGIHEQYF. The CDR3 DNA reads TGTGCCAGCAGCCCACGGACTAGCGGGATCCACGAGCAGTACTTC. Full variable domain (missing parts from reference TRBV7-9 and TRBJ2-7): DTGVSQNPRHKITKRGQNVTFRCDPISEHNRLYWYRQTLGQGPEFLTYFQNEAQLEKSRLLSDRFSAERPKGSFSTLEIQRTEQGDSAMYLCASSPRTSGIHEQYFGPGTRLTVT.

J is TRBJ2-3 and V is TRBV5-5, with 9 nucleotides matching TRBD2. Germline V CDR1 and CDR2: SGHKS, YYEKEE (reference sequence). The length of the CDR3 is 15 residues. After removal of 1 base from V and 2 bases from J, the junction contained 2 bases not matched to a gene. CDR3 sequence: CASSLLAGITDTQYF. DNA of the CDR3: TGTGCCAGCAGCTTGCTAGCGGGAATCACAGATACGCAGTATTTT.

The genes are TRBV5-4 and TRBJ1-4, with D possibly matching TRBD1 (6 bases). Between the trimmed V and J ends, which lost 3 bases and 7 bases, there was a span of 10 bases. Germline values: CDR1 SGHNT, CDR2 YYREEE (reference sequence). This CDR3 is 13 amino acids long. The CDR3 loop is CASSSRGIEKLFF. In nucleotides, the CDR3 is TGTGCCAGCAGCTCCAGGGGAATTGAAAAACTGTTTTTT.

The DNA of the CDR3 is TGTGCCAGCAGCGTAGAACTTTCTAGCACAGATACGCAGTATTTT. Its protein product is CASSVELSSTDTQYF. The genes are TRBV9 and TRBJ2-3; D uncertain. The CDR3 has 15 residues. V lost 0 bases and J 0 bases, leaving 8 bases between the germline ends. Per germline, CDR1 SGDLS and CDR2 YYNGEE. Variable domain in full (rest from reference TRBV9 and TRBJ2-3): DSGVTQTPKHLITATGQRVTLRCSPRSGDLSVYWYQQSLDQGLQFLIQYYNGEERAKGNILERFSAQQFPDLHSELNLSSLELGDSALYFCASSVELSSTDTQYFGPGTRLTVL.

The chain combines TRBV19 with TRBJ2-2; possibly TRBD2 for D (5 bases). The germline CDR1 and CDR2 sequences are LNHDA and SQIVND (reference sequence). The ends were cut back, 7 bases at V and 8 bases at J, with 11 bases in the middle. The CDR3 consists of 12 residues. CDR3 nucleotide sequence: TGTGCCAGTAACCCCGGGGTGGGGGAGCTGTTTTTT. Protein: CASNPGVGELFF.

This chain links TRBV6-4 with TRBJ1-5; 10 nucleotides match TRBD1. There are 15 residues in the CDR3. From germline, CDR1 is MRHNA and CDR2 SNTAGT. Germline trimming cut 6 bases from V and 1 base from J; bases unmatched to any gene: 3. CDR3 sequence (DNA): TGTGCCAGCAGCGAGACAGGGGGCAGCAATCAGCCCCAGCATTTT. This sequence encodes CASSETGGSNQPQHF.

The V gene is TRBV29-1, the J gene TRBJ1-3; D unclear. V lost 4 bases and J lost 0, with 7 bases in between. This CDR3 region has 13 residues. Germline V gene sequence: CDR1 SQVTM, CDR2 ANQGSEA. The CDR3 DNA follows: TGCAGCGTTGCAGTAAGCTCTGGAAACACCATATATTTT. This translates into CSVAVSSGNTIYF. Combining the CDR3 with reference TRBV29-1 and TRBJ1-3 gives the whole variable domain SAVISQKPSRDICQRGTSLTIQCQVDSQVTMMFWYRQQPGQSLTLIATANQGSEATYESGFVIDKFPISRPNLTFSTLTVSNMSPEDSSIYLCSVAVSSGNTIYFGEGSWLTVV.

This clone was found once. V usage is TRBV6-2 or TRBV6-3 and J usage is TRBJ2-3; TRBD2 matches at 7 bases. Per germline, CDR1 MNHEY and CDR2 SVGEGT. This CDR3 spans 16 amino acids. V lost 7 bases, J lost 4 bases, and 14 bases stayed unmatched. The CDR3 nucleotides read TGTGCCAGCAACCCACAAGAAAGGCTAGCGGCAGATACGCAGTATTTT. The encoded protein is CASNPQERLAADTQYF.

CDR3 sequence: CASSPRMGNQPQHF. In DNA form, the CDR3 reads TGTGCCAGCAGTCCTCGTATGGGCAATCAGCCCCAGCATTTT. This rearrangement joins TRBV28 to TRBJ1-5; no reliable D call. Germline V CDR1 and CDR2: MDHEN, SYDVKM. The CDR3 spans 14 residues. Trimming shortened V by 5 bases and J by 2 bases, and 10 bases separated the two germline ends. Variable domain in full (rest from reference TRBV28 and TRBJ1-5): DVKVTQSSRYLVKRTGEKVFLECVQDMDHENMFWYRQDPGLGLRLIYFSYDVKMKEKGDIPEGYSVSREKKERFSLILESASTNQTSMYLCASSPRMGNQPQHFGDGTRLSIL.

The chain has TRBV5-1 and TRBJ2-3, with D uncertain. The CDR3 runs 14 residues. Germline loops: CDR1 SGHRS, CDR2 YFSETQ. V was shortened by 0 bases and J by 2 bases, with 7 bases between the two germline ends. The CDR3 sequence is CASSLAAPTDTQYF. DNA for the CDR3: TGCGCCAGCAGCTTGGCGGCACCCACAGATACGCAGTATTTT.

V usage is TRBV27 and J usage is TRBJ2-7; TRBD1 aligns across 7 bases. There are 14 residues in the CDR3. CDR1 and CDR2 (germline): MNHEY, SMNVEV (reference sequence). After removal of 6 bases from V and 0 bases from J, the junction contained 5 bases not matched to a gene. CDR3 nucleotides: TGTGCCAGCAGAACGAACAGGGGCTCCTACGAGCAGTACTTC. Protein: CASRTNRGSYEQYF.

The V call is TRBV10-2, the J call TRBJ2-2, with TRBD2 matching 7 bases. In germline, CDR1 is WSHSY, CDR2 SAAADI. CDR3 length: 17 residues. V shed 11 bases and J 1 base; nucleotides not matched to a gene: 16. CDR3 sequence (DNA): TGCGCCTCCGGGGTAGCGGGCGCAACTCTGAACACCGGGGAGCTGTTTTTT. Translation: CASGVAGATLNTGELFF.

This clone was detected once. CDR3: CASRGGGLIDTQYF. Here the CDR3 DNA reads TGTGCCAGCAGGGGCGGGGGGTTAATAGATACGCAGTATTTT. This chain uses TRBV6-5 with TRBJ2-3, with 8 positions matching TRBD2. There are 14 residues in the CDR3. CDR1 and CDR2 (germline): MNHEY, SVGAGI. V lost 6 bases, J lost 5 bases, and 7 bases stayed unmatched.

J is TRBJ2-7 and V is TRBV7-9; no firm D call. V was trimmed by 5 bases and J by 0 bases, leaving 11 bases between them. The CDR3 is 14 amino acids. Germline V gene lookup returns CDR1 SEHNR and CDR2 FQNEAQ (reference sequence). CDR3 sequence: CASSDDPSSYEQYF. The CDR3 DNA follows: TGTGCCAGCAGCGATGACCCGAGCTCCTACGAGCAGTACTTC. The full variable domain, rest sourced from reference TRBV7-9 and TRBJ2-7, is DTGVSQNPRHKITKRGQNVTFRCDPISEHNRLYWYRQTLGQGPEFLTYFQNEAQLEKSRLLSDRFSAERPKGSFSTLEIQRTEQGDSAMYLCASSDDPSSYEQYFGPGTRLTVT.

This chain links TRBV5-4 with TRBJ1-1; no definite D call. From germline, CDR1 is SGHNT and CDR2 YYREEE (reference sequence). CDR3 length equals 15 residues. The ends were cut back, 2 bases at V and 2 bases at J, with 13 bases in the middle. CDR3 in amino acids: CASSLPPSANTEAFF. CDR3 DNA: TGTGCCAGCAGCTTACCTCCATCAGCCAACACTGAAGCTTTCTTT.

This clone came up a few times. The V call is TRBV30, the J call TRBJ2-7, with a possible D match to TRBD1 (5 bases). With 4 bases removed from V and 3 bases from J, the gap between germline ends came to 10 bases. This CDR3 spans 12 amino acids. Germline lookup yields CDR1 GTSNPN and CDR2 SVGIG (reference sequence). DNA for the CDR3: TGTGCCTGGACAGGGAACGACTACGAGCAGTACTTC. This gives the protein CAWTGNDYEQYF.

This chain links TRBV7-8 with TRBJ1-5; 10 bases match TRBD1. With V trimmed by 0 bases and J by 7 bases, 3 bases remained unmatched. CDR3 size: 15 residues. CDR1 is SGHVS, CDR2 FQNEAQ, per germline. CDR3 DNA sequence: TGTGCCAGCAGCTTAGCCGGGACAGGGGACCAGCCCCAGCATTTT. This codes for CASSLAGTGDQPQHF.

The CDR3 DNA sequence: TGTGCCAGCAGTGAAGCTCACCCGGGGACCCAGTACTTC. It is translated as CASSEAHPGTQYF. J is TRBJ2-5 and V is TRBV6-1, with no clear D. CDR3 size: 13 residues. CDR1 is MNHNS, CDR2 SASEGT, per germline. V was clipped by 0 bases and J by 7 bases, with 9 bases between them.

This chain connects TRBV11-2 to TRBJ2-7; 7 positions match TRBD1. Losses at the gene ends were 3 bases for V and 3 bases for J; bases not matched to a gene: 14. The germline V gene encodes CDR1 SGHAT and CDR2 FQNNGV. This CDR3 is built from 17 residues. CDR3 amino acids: CASSFSANRQGFYEQYF. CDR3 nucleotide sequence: TGTGCCAGCAGCTTTTCGGCGAATAGACAGGGATTCTACGAGCAGTACTTC.

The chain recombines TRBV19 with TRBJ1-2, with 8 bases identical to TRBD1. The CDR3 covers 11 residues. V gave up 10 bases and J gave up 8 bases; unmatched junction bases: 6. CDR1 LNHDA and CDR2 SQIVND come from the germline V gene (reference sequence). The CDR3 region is CATRDRLGYTF. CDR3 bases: TGTGCCACCCGGGACAGGCTAGGCTACACCTTC.

This CDR3 reads CASSYSLAGNEQFF. The CDR3 nucleotides are TGTGCCAGCAGTTATAGTCTAGCGGGGAATGAGCAGTTCTTC. The chain links TRBV6-6 to TRBJ2-1; the match to TRBD2 covers 9 bases. V was pared by 3 bases and J by 7 bases, with 4 bases of the junction left unmatched. From germline, CDR1 is MNHNY and CDR2 SVGAGI (reference sequence). The CDR3 sequence is 14 residues long.

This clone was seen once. The DNA of the CDR3 is TGTGCCAGCAGTGGTCCCGGGACAGGGATAGCAGGCTACACCTTC. Its protein product is CASSGPGTGIAGYTF. The chain links TRBV25-1 to TRBJ1-2, with 9 bases aligning to TRBD1. Germline loops: CDR1 MGHDK, CDR2 SYGVNS. CDR3 size: 15 residues. V shed 4 bases and J 8 bases; nucleotides not matched to a gene: 11.

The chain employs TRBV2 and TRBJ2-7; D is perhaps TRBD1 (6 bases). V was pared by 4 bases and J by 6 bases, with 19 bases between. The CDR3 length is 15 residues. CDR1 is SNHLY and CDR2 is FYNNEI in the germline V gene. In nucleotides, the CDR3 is TGTGCCAGCAGTGGCAGGGGCAGGGACAAAGGCGAGCAGTACTTC. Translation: CASSGRGRDKGEQYF. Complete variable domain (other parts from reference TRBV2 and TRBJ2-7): EPEVTQTPSHQVTQMGQEVILRCVPISNHLYFYWYRQILGQKVEFLVSFYNNEISEKSEIFDDQFSVERPDGSNFTLKIRSTKLEDSAMYFCASSGRGRDKGEQYFGPGTRLTVT.

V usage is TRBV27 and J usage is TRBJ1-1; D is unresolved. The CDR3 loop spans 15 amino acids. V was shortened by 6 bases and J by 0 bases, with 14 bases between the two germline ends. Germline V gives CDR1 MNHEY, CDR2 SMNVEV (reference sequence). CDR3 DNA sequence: TGTGCCAGCAGACTAGTTTTTGGGGTGAACACTGAAGCTTTCTTT. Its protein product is CASRLVFGVNTEAFF.

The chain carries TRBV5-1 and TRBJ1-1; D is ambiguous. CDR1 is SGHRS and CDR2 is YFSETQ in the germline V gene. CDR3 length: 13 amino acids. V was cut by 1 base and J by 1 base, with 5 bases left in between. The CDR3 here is CASSLTANTEAFF. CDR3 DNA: TGCGCCAGCAGCTTGACAGCGAACACTGAAGCTTTCTTT.